This TCR beta chain was sequenced during a study of shared clonotypes between healthy human individuals. Background on the study: Per donor, three plates held CD4 naive cells, three held CD4 memory, two held CD8 naive and one held CD8 memory. The study's findings and limits: A limitation of the genetic and exposure-history diversity represented arose from few donors.

The repertoire was sequenced with immunoSEQ multiplex PCR; TCRdb's copy has only in-frame clones and lacks some. The sample comprises roughly 110,000 clones, more than 65% of which are singletons, and around 24% rests with the top ten. Comment on this clone: Its cognate antigen is unknown.

This TCR derives from a woman in her 30s in good health. The specimen was memory CD8+ T cells sorted from blood. Subset here: CD45RO+ cells pooled with CCR7-negative TemRA cells.

The CDR3 DNA reads TGTGCCTGGGCATTCGGTGGCAGCCAAGAGACCCAGTACTTC. Amino acids: CAWAFGGSQETQYF. The rearrangement links TRBV30 to TRBJ2-5; D uncertain. The V end was cut by 5 bases, the J end by 1 base, with 14 bases between. The CDR3 covers 14 residues. Germline V gene lookup returns CDR1 GTSNPN and CDR2 SVGIG (reference sequence). The whole variable domain, remainder taken from reference TRBV30 and TRBJ2-5, is SQTIHQWPATLVQPVGSPLSLECTVEGTSNPNLYWYRQAAGRGLQLLFYSVGIGQISSEVPQNLSASRPQDRQFILSSKKLLLSDSGFYLCAWAFGGSQETQYFGPGTRLLVL.